This T cell receptor (beta chain) was sequenced in a study of vaccination effects on CD4 cells after COVID-19. Study in general: Median timing of post-vaccine samples was 72 days after the second dose. Study-wide results and caveats: Clonal contraction was marked in infection- and vaccine-induced clones late after vaccination.

This clone occurred a few times. What it recognizes is unknown. The CDR3 loop spans 14 amino acids. Trimming took off 6 bases at V and 4 bases at J, with 13 bases between the two ends. In germline, CDR1 is MNHNY, CDR2 SVGAGI (reference sequence). Peptide-pool stimulation followed by sequencing identified expanded antigen-specific CD4+ clonotypes in the ViraFEST assay. Cells that had been cultured for roughly eleven days were the source of isolated CD4+ T cells. It was two doses of either the BNT162b2 or mRNA-1273 vaccine that participants received. Culturing of a few million PBMC per well took place with around 10 IU/ml IL-2 and 9 to 10 ug/ml peptides. Half of the medium was exchanged for IL-2 medium on both days 3 and 7. Sequencing used immunoSEQ multiplex PCR; TCRdb keeps in-frame clones, though not all of them. Of tens of thousands of clones in the sample, roughly 72% were seen once.

The sample consisted of CD4+ T cells from PBMCs cultured with HCoV-229E spike peptides, taken after COVID-19 vaccination. The clonotype comes from a human donor who received a COVID-19 vaccine. This chain links TRBV6-6 with TRBJ1-5; perhaps TRBD1 as D (6 bases). DNA of the CDR3: TGTGCCAGCAGAACACAGGGAGGGAATCAGCCCCAGCATTTT. This translates into CASRTQGGNQPQHF.